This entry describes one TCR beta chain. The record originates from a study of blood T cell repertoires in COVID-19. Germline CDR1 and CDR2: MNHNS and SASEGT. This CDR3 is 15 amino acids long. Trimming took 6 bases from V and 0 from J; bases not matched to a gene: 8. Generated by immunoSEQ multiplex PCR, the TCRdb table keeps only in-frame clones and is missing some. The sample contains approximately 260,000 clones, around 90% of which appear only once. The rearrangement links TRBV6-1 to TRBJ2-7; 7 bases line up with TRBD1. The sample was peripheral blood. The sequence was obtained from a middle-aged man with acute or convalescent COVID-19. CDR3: CASSRPDRSSYEQYF. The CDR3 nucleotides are TGTGCCAGCAGCCGACCGGACAGGAGCTCCTACGAGCAGTACTTC.